One T cell receptor beta chain is described in this entry. The antigen is not known. Naive CD8 cells, CD45RO-negative and positively selected for CCR7, excluded terminally differentiated effector memory CD45RA+ cells. CDR3 length: 16 residues. Germline CDR1 is SGHVS and CDR2 is FQNEAQ. Between the trimmed V and J ends, which lost 1 base and 2 bases, there was a span of 13 bases. Profiling relied on immunoSEQ multiplex PCR, and the TCRdb table lists in-frame clones only, not all of them. Of approximately 2,000,000 clones listed, about 93% are singletons. The data stem from a study of shared clonotypes between healthy human individuals. Study-level results: It was the few donors that limited the genetic and exposure-history diversity represented.

The sequence was obtained from a man aged 18 to 30 in good health. Some clones in this sample may be carry-over from other donors' samples. The chain uses TRBV7-8 and TRBJ2-3, with unresolved D. Sample: naive CD8+ T cells from PBMCs. CDR3 region: CASSLGWSSPTDTQYF. CDR3 nucleotide sequence: TGTGCCAGCAGCTTAGGGTGGTCGTCACCCACAGATACGCAGTATTTT.